This TCR beta chain was profiled in a study of human T cells and chemical hapten exposure. The time point is: patch test 2, 6 weeks after DPC sensitization. This sample's treatment: therapeutic diphenylcyclopropenone sensitization with weekly scalp DPC. V lost 5 bases and J lost 5; bases outside the gene matches: 4. The germline V gene has CDR1 SEHNR and CDR2 FQNEAQ (reference sequence). This CDR3 is 14 amino acids long. This clonotype was recorded many times. TCRdb independently ran MiXCR on the RACE reads; one entry per CDR3 protein. The table shows 65,000 to 95,000 distinct CDR3 sequences, with 6% to 8.5% occurring only once.

The TCR comes from a woman in her twenties or thirties with alopecia areata. Some clones in this sample may be carry-over from other donors' samples. The specimen comprised whole blood, sampled in connection with sensitization to the hapten diphenylcyclopropenone (DPC). The V call is TRBV7-9, the J call TRBJ2-3, with TRBD2 matching 10 bases. The CDR3 nucleotides are TGTGCCAGCAGCCCGAGGACTAGCGGAGATACGCAGTATTTT. Translating it yields CASSPRTSGDTQYF.